This T cell receptor beta chain was captured in a study of blood T cell repertoires in COVID-19. In the study overall: Donors in the United States, Italy and Spain gave samples during acute or convalescent COVID-19. PBMCs, B-cell-depleted T cells, or T cells were the source of the cDNA or gDNA that made up the material.

Original methodology: Amplification from reference gene primers served as the basis for estimated nucleated cell counts. Assay: immunoSEQ multiplex PCR; the TCRdb copy retains only in-frame clones and omits some. The V and J calls and the clone size are those of that table, but D and trimming were determined from the DNA. This table has some 45,000 clones, 83% appearing once. This CDR3 region has 17 residues. V lost 3 bases and J lost 2; bases outside the gene matches: 10. In germline, CDR1 is SEHNR, CDR2 FQNEAQ (reference sequence). The sequenced material came from peripheral blood. The chain combines TRBV7-9 with TRBJ1-2; 9 bases agree with TRBD1. The source is an older man in a cohort sampled during active COVID-19. Here the CDR3 DNA reads TGTGCCAGCAGCTTCCGGGACAGGGCCGGGTTAAACTATGGCTACACCTTC. This codes for CASSFRDRAGLNYGYTF.